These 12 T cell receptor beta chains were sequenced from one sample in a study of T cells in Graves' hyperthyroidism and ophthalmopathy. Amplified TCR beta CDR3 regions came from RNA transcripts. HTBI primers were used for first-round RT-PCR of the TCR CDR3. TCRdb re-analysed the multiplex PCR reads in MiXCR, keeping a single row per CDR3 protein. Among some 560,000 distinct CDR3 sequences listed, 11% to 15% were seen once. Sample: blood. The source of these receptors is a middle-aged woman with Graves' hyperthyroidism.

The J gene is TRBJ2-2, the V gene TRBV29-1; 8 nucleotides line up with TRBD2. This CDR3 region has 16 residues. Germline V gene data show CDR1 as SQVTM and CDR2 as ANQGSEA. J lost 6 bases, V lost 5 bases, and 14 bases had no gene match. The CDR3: CSVQLVPGGGPGELFF. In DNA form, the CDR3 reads TGCAGCGTTCAACTAGTACCGGGAGGGGGGCCCGGGGAGCTGTTTTTT.

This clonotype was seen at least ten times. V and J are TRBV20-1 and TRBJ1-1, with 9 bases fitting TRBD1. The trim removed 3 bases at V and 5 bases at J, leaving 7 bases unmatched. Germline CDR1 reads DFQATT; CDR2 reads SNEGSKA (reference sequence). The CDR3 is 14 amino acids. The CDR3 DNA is TGCAGTGCTAGCACAGGGGGCAGGTTGACTGAAGCTTTCTTT. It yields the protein CSASTGGRLTEAFF.

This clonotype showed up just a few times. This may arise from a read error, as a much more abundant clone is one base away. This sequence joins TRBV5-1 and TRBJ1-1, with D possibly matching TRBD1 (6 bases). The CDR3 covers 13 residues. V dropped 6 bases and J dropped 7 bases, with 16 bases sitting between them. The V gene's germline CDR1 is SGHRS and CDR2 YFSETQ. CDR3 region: CASNPEQGVEAFF. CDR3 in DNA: TGCGCCAGCAACCCCGAACAGGGAGTTGAAGCTTTCTTT.

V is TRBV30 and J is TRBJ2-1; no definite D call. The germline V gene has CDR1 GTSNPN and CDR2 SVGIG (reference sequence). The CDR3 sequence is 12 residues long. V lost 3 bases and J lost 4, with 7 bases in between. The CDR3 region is CAWSQQYNEQFF. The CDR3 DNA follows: TGTGCCTGGAGCCAACAATACAATGAGCAGTTCTTC.

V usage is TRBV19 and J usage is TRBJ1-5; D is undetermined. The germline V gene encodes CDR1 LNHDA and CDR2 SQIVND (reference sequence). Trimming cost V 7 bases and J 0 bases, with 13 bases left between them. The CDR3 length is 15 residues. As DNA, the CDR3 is TGTGCCAGTACCACAAGATCCTATAGCAATCAGCCCCAGCATTTT. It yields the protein CASTTRSYSNQPQHF.

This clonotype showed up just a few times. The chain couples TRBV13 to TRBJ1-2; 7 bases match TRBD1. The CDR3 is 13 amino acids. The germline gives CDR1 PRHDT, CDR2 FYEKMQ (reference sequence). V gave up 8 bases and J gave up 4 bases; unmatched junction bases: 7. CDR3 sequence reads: CASRRGNAYGYTF. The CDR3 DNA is TGTGCCAGCCGCAGGGGGAATGCCTATGGCTACACCTTC.

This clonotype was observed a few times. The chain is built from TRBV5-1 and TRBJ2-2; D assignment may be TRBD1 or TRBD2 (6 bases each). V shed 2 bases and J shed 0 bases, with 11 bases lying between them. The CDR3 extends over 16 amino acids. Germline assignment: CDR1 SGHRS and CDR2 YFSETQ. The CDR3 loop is CASSFGGLANTGELFF. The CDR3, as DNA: TGCGCCAGCAGCTTTGGGGGGCTTGCGAACACCGGGGAGCTGTTTTTT.

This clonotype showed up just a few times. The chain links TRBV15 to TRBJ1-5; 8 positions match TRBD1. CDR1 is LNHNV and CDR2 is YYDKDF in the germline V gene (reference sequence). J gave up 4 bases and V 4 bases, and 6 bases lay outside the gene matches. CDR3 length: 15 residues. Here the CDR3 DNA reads TGTGCCACCAGCACCGGGACAGGTCGGAATCAGCCCCAGCATTTT. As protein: CATSTGTGRNQPQHF.

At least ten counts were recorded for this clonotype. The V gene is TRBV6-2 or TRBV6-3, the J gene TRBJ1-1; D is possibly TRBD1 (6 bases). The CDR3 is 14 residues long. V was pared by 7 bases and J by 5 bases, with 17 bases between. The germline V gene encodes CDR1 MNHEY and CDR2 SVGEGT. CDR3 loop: CASTEGGSWTEAFF. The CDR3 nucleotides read TGTGCCAGCACCGAGGGGGGCAGTTGGACTGAAGCTTTCTTT.

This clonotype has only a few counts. As DNA, the CDR3 is TGTGCCAGCAGTTTAGTAGGGTCAGCTAACTATGGCTACACCTTC. As protein: CASSLVGSANYGYTF. The gene calls are TRBV27 and TRBJ1-2; D gene ambiguous. The germline gives CDR1 MNHEY, CDR2 SMNVEV (reference sequence). With 2 bases removed from V and 0 bases from J, the gap between germline ends came to 10 bases. The CDR3 has 15 amino acids.

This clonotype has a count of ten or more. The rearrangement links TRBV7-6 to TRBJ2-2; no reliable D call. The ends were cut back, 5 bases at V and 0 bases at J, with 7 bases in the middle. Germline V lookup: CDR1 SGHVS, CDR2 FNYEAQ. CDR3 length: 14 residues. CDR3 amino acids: CASSIGSNTGELFF. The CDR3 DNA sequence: TGTGCCAGCAGCATAGGGTCGAACACCGGGGAGCTGTTTTTT.

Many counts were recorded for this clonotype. CDR3 region: CASTGGWHTEAFF. The CDR3, as DNA: TGTGCCTCAACGGGGGGCTGGCACACTGAAGCTTTCTTT. V gene TRBV7-2 combines with J gene TRBJ1-1, with D possibly TRBD1 on 6 matching bases. Germline loops: CDR1 SGHTA, CDR2 FQGNSA. The CDR3 is made up of 13 amino acids. Deletions cut 11 bases from V and 3 bases from J, with 16 bases between.